Below, 25 T cell receptor beta chains from the same sample are listed, as sequenced in a study of shared clonotypes between healthy human individuals (dated by TCRdb to 2018 to 2021). The library came from the immunoSEQ multiplex PCR assay. Imported from immuneACCESS, the table was reduced by TCRdb to in-frame sequences with V and J called. These copies leave out some clones; in studies compared against another copy, an unresolved V gene accounts for under half, and the cause of the remainder is not known. This sample comprises some 2.1 million clones, over 85% of them detected only once. The ten largest make up more than 0.1% of the sample. Sample: naive CD4+ T cells sorted from blood. The cell subset or site label for this specimen denotes: CD45RA+ positively selected. These receptors were obtained from a man aged 18 to 30 in good health.

J is TRBJ1-2 and V is TRBV6-5; D gene unclear. The length of the CDR3 is 14 residues. Germline V gives CDR1 MNHEY, CDR2 SVGAGI. Trimming left V 6 bases short and J 8 bases short, with 19 bases between. DNA for the CDR3: TGTGCCAGCAGCCAGTCCGGCGGTGTTAGGGGCTACACCTTC. It codes for CASSQSGGVRGYTF.

The chain carries TRBV6-6 and TRBJ1-2; D call uncertain. Looked up from germline, CDR1 is MNHNY and CDR2 is SVGAGI (reference sequence). V dropped 7 bases and J dropped 5 bases, with 17 bases sitting between them. The CDR3 covers 14 residues. CDR3 sequence: CASTQPREGYGYTF. In DNA, the CDR3 is TGTGCCAGCACCCAACCTCGAGAAGGTTATGGCTACACCTTC.

This clone was counted a few times. The chain couples TRBV14 to TRBJ2-7; possibly TRBD2 for D (5 bases). Trimming stripped 2 bases from V and 1 base from J, with 15 bases between. This CDR3 is 16 amino acids long. CDR1 is SGHDN and CDR2 is FVKESK in the germline V gene. CDR3 sequence reads: CASSQSLDSLSYEQYF. The DNA of the CDR3 is TGTGCCAGCAGCCAATCCCTGGACTCGCTGTCCTACGAGCAGTACTTC.

The chain employs TRBV9 and TRBJ2-1, with TRBD2 matching over 10 bases. The CDR3 extends over 15 amino acids. V dropped 3 bases and J dropped 2; count of bases not matched to a gene: 2. Germline lookup yields CDR1 SGDLS and CDR2 YYNGEE. This CDR3 reads CASSGGTSAYNEQFF. CDR3 DNA sequence: TGTGCCAGCAGCGGCGGGACTAGCGCCTACAATGAGCAGTTCTTC. Complete variable domain (other parts from reference TRBV9 and TRBJ2-1): DSGVTQTPKHLITATGQRVTLRCSPRSGDLSVYWYQQSLDQGLQFLIQYYNGEERAKGNILERFSAQQFPDLHSELNLSSLELGDSALYFCASSGGTSAYNEQFFGPGTRLTVL.

The V and J genes are TRBV5-6 and TRBJ2-3; 8 nucleotides agree with TRBD1. CDR1 is SGHDT, CDR2 YYEEEE, per germline. Losses at the gene ends were 1 base for V and 4 bases for J; bases not matched to a gene: 5. The CDR3 covers 15 residues. This CDR3 is CASSLIGQGSDTQYF. CDR3 nucleotide sequence: TGTGCCAGCAGCTTGATTGGACAGGGCTCAGATACGCAGTATTTT. The variable domain in full, with the rest retrieved from reference TRBV5-6 and TRBJ2-3, is DAGVTQSPTHLIKTRGQQVTLRCSPKSGHDTVSWYQQALGQGPQFIFQYYEEEERQRGNFPDRFSGHQFPNYSSELNVNALLLGDSALYLCASSLIGQGSDTQYFGPGTRLTVL.

On this clone itself: This sequence may be a read error, since a much larger clone differs from it by one base. The chain joins TRBV25-1 to TRBJ2-1; D perhaps matches TRBD2 (7 bases). Trimming stripped 4 bases from V and 9 bases from J, with 19 bases between. The length of the CDR3 is 15 residues. Germline V gene data show CDR1 as MGHDK and CDR2 as SYGVNS. This CDR3 is CASSGESSGGGEQFF. As DNA, the CDR3 is TGTGCCAGCAGTGGAGAATCTAGCGGAGGGGGTGAGCAGTTCTTC.

The chain carries TRBV28 and TRBJ2-5; possibly TRBD2 for D (5 bases). Trimming shortened V by 7 bases and J by 0 bases, and 18 bases separated the two germline ends. Per the germline V gene, CDR1 is MDHEN and CDR2 is SYDVKM. The CDR3 is 16 amino acids. The DNA for the CDR3 is TGTGCCAGCACCCCAGGAGGAACAGCGTACCAAGAGACCCAGTACTTC. As protein: CASTPGGTAYQETQYF.

This chain joins TRBV6-5 and TRBJ2-7; 7 positions match TRBD2. Germline V gene data show CDR1 as MNHEY and CDR2 as SVGAGI. CDR3 length: 15 amino acids. Trimming at V came to 6 bases and at J to 4 bases, leaving 12 bases not matched to a gene. CDR3 nucleotide sequence: TGTGCCAGCAGCCCCCAGGGCGGGAGATGGTACGAGCAGTACTTC. Its translation is CASSPQGGRWYEQYF.

The chain links TRBV28 to TRBJ2-7; no definite D call. This CDR3 has 13 amino acids. V dropped 0 bases and J dropped 2 bases, with 5 bases sitting between them. Germline V lookup: CDR1 MDHEN, CDR2 SYDVKM. The CDR3 loop is CASSLWGTYEQYF. In DNA form, the CDR3 reads TGTGCCAGCAGTTTATGGGGAACCTACGAGCAGTACTTC.

The V and J genes are TRBV11-2 and TRBJ2-7; D is uncertain. There are 12 residues in the CDR3. Trimming took 4 bases from V and 1 from J, leaving 5 bases between them. CDR1 is SGHAT, CDR2 FQNNGV, per germline. CDR3: CASSWLSYEQYF. The CDR3 bases are TGTGCCAGCAGCTGGCTATCCTACGAGCAGTACTTC.

The chain uses TRBV5-5 and TRBJ2-7, with TRBD1 as a possible D gene (6 bases). Germline loops: CDR1 SGHKS, CDR2 YYEKEE (reference sequence). Trimming stripped 0 bases from V and 0 bases from J, with 10 bases between. The CDR3 spans 15 residues. CDR3 protein: CASSLEGVNSYEQYF. DNA for the CDR3: TGTGCCAGCAGCTTGGAGGGGGTCAACTCCTACGAGCAGTACTTC.

Worth noting for this clone: This specimen includes other DNA sequences encoding the same CDR3. The chain couples TRBV6-5 to TRBJ1-5, with 7 bases that match TRBD1. The CDR3 length is 13 residues. V lost 5 bases, J lost 4 bases, and 2 bases stayed unmatched. Germline assignment: CDR1 MNHEY and CDR2 SVGAGI. The CDR3 loop reads CASSLTGNQPQHF. In DNA, the CDR3 is TGTGCCAGCAGTCTGACAGGGAATCAGCCCCAGCATTTT.

The chain has TRBV10-2 and TRBJ1-1, with D unclear. Per germline, CDR1 WSHSY and CDR2 SAAADI. This CDR3 comprises 15 residues. Trimming stripped 3 bases from V and 0 bases from J, with 11 bases between. CDR3 sequence (DNA): TGCGCCAGCAGTGAATTTTGGAGCATGAACACTGAAGCTTTCTTT. Encoded protein: CASSEFWSMNTEAFF.

This chain connects TRBV30 to TRBJ2-7; the D gene is possibly TRBD1 (6 bases). Looked up from germline, CDR1 is GTSNPN and CDR2 is SVGIG (reference sequence). V dropped 0 bases and J dropped 2 bases, with 32 bases sitting between them. The CDR3 contains 21 residues. DNA of the CDR3: TGTGCCTGGAGTGTCACCGGGGCAGGGGCCTTTACTATTCCCCTCACCTACGAGCAGTACTTC. Translated, it gives CAWSVTGAGAFTIPLTYEQYF.

Concerning this clone: The sample carries other DNA sequences with the same CDR3. The chain couples TRBV7-2 to TRBJ2-1, with D hard to call. The CDR3 sequence is 14 residues long. The V end was cut by 1 base, the J end by 2 bases, with 6 bases between. Germline loops: CDR1 SGHTA, CDR2 FQGNSA. CDR3 loop: CASSLGGTYNEQFF. CDR3 DNA sequence: TGTGCCAGCAGCTTAGGTGGGACCTACAATGAGCAGTTCTTC. Drawing the rest from reference TRBV7-2 and TRBJ2-1, the complete variable domain is GAGVSQSPSNKVTEKGKDVELRCDPISGHTALYWYRQSLGQGLEFLIYFQGNSAPDKSGLPSDRFSAERTGGSVSTLTIQRTQQEDSAVYLCASSLGGTYNEQFFGPGTRLTVL.

The chain employs TRBV6-5 and TRBJ2-5; no reliable D call. The CDR3 is 14 residues long. Trimming took 5 bases from V and 5 from J, leaving 15 bases between them. Germline lookup yields CDR1 MNHEY and CDR2 SVGAGI. The DNA of the CDR3 is TGTGCCAGCAGTCAGCAGACCCATGAGGAGACCCAGTACTTC. Its protein product is CASSQQTHEETQYF.

This clone came up once. The chain couples TRBV4-2 to TRBJ2-7; the D gene is possibly TRBD1 (5 bases). Germline-derived CDR1 and CDR2 are LGHNA and YNFKEQ. This CDR3 spans 14 amino acids. V was clipped by 1 base and J by 1 base, with 8 bases between them. CDR3 nucleotide sequence: TGTGCCAGCAGCCAAGGCAGACAGTCCTACGAGCAGTACTTC. This translates into CASSQGRQSYEQYF.

This clone was seen just once. This chain uses TRBV9 with TRBJ1-2; D unclear. The V gene's germline CDR1 is SGDLS and CDR2 YYNGEE. CDR3 length: 10 residues. Deletions cut 6 bases from V and 5 bases from J, with 5 bases between. The CDR3 loop reads CASTGYGYTF. The CDR3, as DNA: TGTGCCAGCACGGGTTATGGCTACACCTTC.

In the case of this clone: The sample holds other DNA sequences that translate to the same CDR3. The V call is TRBV5-1, the J call TRBJ1-3; maybe TRBD1 (6 bases). Trimming cost V 0 bases and J 4 bases, with 8 bases left between them. Germline CDR1 reads SGHRS; CDR2 reads YFSETQ. The CDR3 is 14 amino acids. CDR3 sequence: CASSLAGAGNTIYF. CDR3 nucleotide sequence: TGCGCCAGCAGCTTGGCAGGGGCCGGAAACACCATATATTTT.

The V and J genes are TRBV29-1 and TRBJ2-6, with 10 positions matching TRBD2. After removal of 7 bases from V and 1 base from J, the junction contained 7 bases not matched to a gene. Germline V lookup: CDR1 SQVTM, CDR2 ANQGSEA. CDR3 size: 16 residues. The CDR3 is CSGLSSGRSGANVLTF. In nucleotides, the CDR3 is TGCAGCGGACTTTCTAGCGGGAGATCTGGGGCCAACGTCCTGACTTTC.

The genes are TRBV10-1 and TRBJ2-7; D is unresolved. There are 15 residues in the CDR3. Germline CDR1 and CDR2: WNHNN and SYGVQD (reference sequence). V was trimmed by 8 bases and J by 1 base, leaving 18 bases between them. The CDR3 DNA reads as TGCGCCAGCGGTGGCGCGGACCAAGGGTCCTACGAGCAGTACTTC. It yields the protein CASGGADQGSYEQYF.

The chain has TRBV5-4 and TRBJ1-4, with 10 bases fitting TRBD1. V was clipped by 2 bases and J by 0 bases; unmatched bases: 7. CDR1 is SGHNT, CDR2 YYREEE, per germline (reference sequence). The length of the CDR3 is 18 residues. The DNA of the CDR3 is TGTGCCAGCAGCTTTGGGACAGGGGTGAAAGCAACTAATGAAAAACTGTTTTTT. It translates to CASSFGTGVKATNEKLFF. The complete variable domain, with remaining parts taken from reference TRBV5-4 and TRBJ1-4, reads ETGVTQSPTHLIKTRGQQVTLRCSSQSGHNTVSWYQQALGQGPQFIFQYYREEENGRGNFPPRFSGLQFPNYSSELNVNALELDDSALYLCASSFGTGVKATNEKLFFGSGTQLSVL.

The chain is built from TRBV18 and TRBJ1-2; 8 bases agree with TRBD1. The ends lost 3 bases at V and 4 bases at J; junction bases unmatched: 10. This CDR3 is built from 16 residues. Germline V gene sequence: CDR1 KGHSH, CDR2 LQKENI. As DNA, the CDR3 is TGTGCCAGCTCACCTCCTGCTGGGCAGGGGGCCTATGGCTACACCTTC. Amino acids: CASSPPAGQGAYGYTF.

This sequence joins TRBV7-2 and TRBJ2-3; D gene uncertain. The V end lost 1 base, the J end lost 1 base, and 12 bases lay between the germline ends. CDR1 is SGHTA, CDR2 FQGNSA, per germline. This CDR3 has 16 amino acids. As DNA, the CDR3 is TGTGCCAGCAGCTTAGAGTGGACGAGCGGCACAGATACGCAGTATTTT. Translating it yields CASSLEWTSGTDTQYF.

This chain connects TRBV5-1 to TRBJ2-3, with 7 bases identical to TRBD2. Trimming cost V 0 bases and J 0 bases; bases outside gene matches: 16. Germline assignment: CDR1 SGHRS and CDR2 YFSETQ. This CDR3 spans 20 amino acids. In DNA, the CDR3 is TGCGCCAGCAGCTTGGGGGAGCGGCTAGCGGAAAAAACTAGCACAGATACGCAGTATTTT. Encoded protein: CASSLGERLAEKTSTDTQYF.